This T cell receptor (beta chain) was obtained from a study of control samples from healthy donors and cancer patients. Assay: immunoSEQ multiplex PCR; the TCRdb copy retains only in-frame clones and omits some. The data contain under 85,000 clones, 84% of them singletons. This clone showed up just a few times. The CDR3 has 13 amino acids. Germline CDR1 and CDR2: SQVTM and ANQGSEA. Germline trimming cut 7 bases from V and 6 bases from J; bases unmatched to any gene: 11. The chain employs TRBV29-1 and TRBJ1-2; 7 bases match TRBD1. The sequencing sample was made of PBMCs. The TCR comes from a man aged 60 to 75 with head and neck cancer. CDR3 residues: CSGGPEGADGYTF. As DNA, the CDR3 is TGCAGCGGAGGACCTGAGGGGGCGGATGGCTACACCTTC.